These 21 T cell receptor beta chains came from one sample sequenced in a study of cytomegalovirus exposure and HLA in healthy donors (dated by TCRdb to about 2017). The library was obtained by the immunoSEQ multiplex PCR assay. A mixture of 60 forward primers for TCR Vbeta segments and 13 reverse primers for TCR Jbeta segments was used in the multiplex PCR. TCRdb limited this immuneACCESS table to in-frame rearrangements with V and J called. A share of clones is missing; checked studies link under half to unresolved V genes, and the rest is unexplained. This specimen's table enumerates some 120,000 clones. The top ten hold approximately 3.9% of the sample. Sequenced material: PBMCs. Receptors originate from a man aged 18 to 35 in good health and CMV-seronegative.

The chain employs TRBV6-1 and TRBJ2-3, with 9 bases fitting TRBD2. Germline V gene sequence: CDR1 MNHNS, CDR2 SASEGT. The V gene end was trimmed by 6 bases and the J gene end by 4 bases; junction bases not matched to a gene: 8. This CDR3 region has 15 residues. The CDR3 protein is CASRGVAGAADTQYF. In DNA form, the CDR3 reads TGTGCCAGCAGGGGAGTAGCGGGAGCGGCAGATACGCAGTATTTT.

This chain links TRBV19 with TRBJ1-2; 8 nucleotides agree with TRBD1. There are 15 residues in the CDR3. J gave up 4 bases and V 8 bases, and 12 bases lay outside the gene matches. Germline CDR1 reads LNHDA; CDR2 reads SQIVND (reference sequence). Here the CDR3 reads CASQEGQGAFYGYTF. CDR3 DNA: TGTGCCAGTCAGGAAGGGCAGGGGGCCTTCTATGGCTACACCTTC.

The rearrangement links TRBV9 to TRBJ2-5, with 10 bases identical to TRBD2. Germline V gene lookup returns CDR1 SGDLS and CDR2 YYNGEE. Trimming cost V 3 bases and J 5 bases; bases outside gene matches: 13. The CDR3 has 17 amino acids. CDR3 in DNA: TGTGCCAGCAGCGCCTCCCTAAGCGGGGGGGCTCAGGAGACCCAGTACTTC. Translated, it gives CASSASLSGGAQETQYF. The whole variable domain, remainder taken from reference TRBV9 and TRBJ2-5, is DSGVTQTPKHLITATGQRVTLRCSPRSGDLSVYWYQQSLDQGLQFLIQYYNGEERAKGNILERFSAQQFPDLHSELNLSSLELGDSALYFCASSASLSGGAQETQYFGPGTRLLVL.

The V gene is TRBV25-1, the J gene TRBJ2-7, with 10 positions matching TRBD2. CDR3 length: 15 residues. The V gene end was trimmed by 4 bases and the J gene end by 6 bases; junction bases not matched to a gene: 9. The germline gives CDR1 MGHDK, CDR2 SYGVNS. This CDR3 reads CASSGFSGLATEQYF. The CDR3 DNA reads TGTGCCAGCAGTGGATTTTCGGGACTAGCGACCGAGCAGTACTTC.

V gene TRBV27 combines with J gene TRBJ2-6; 12 nucleotides line up with TRBD1. The CDR3 has 16 residues. CDR1 is MNHEY and CDR2 is SMNVEV in the germline V gene (reference sequence). V lost 6 bases to trimming and J lost 2 bases; unmatched junction nucleotides: 2. The CDR3: CASRGQGAAGANVLTF. In DNA form, the CDR3 reads TGTGCCAGCAGGGGACAGGGGGCGGCTGGGGCCAACGTCCTGACTTTC.

The chain recombines TRBV6-6 with TRBJ2-1; D is ambiguous. V lost 5 bases, J lost 0 bases, and 11 bases lay in between. Germline V gene lookup returns CDR1 MNHNY and CDR2 SVGAGI (reference sequence). CDR3 length equals 15 residues. This CDR3 is CASSQLSSSYNEQFF. The CDR3, as DNA: TGTGCCAGCAGTCAACTATCCAGCTCCTACAATGAGCAGTTCTTC.

The genes are TRBV5-6 and TRBJ1-2; 8 nucleotides align to TRBD1. This CDR3 has 14 amino acids. Germline CDR1 SGHDT, CDR2 YYEEEE. V gave up 2 bases and J gave up 0 bases; unmatched junction bases: 0. CDR3 coding DNA: TGTGCCAGCAGCTTACAGGGGGCTAACTATGGCTACACCTTC. Its translation: CASSLQGANYGYTF.

J is TRBJ2-7 and V is TRBV4-1; the match to TRBD2 covers 7 bases. V lost 3 bases and J lost 0; bases outside the gene matches: 8. CDR1 is MGHRA, CDR2 YSYEKL, per germline. This CDR3 comprises 16 residues. The CDR3: CASSQRSGESSYEQYF. As DNA, the CDR3 is TGCGCCAGCAGCCAGAGAAGCGGGGAGAGCTCCTACGAGCAGTACTTC.

This chain connects TRBV10-3 to TRBJ2-3; 8 bases fit TRBD2. Looked up from germline, CDR1 is ENHRY and CDR2 is SYGVKD. The CDR3 is 14 amino acids. Germline trimming cut 9 bases from V and 2 bases from J; bases unmatched to any gene: 7. DNA for the CDR3: TGTGCCATAGGGAGCGGGGGCCTCACAGATACGCAGTATTTT. Translated: CAIGSGGLTDTQYF.

The chain links TRBV5-1 to TRBJ1-4; TRBD1 might be the D (6 bases). Per the germline V gene, CDR1 is SGHRS and CDR2 is YFSETQ. With 4 bases removed from V and 4 bases from J, the gap between germline ends came to 14 bases. The CDR3 has 15 residues. The CDR3 sequence is CASSIQGPGNEKLFF. The CDR3 nucleotides are TGCGCCAGCAGCATACAGGGCCCGGGTAATGAAAAACTGTTTTTT.

The V and J genes are TRBV7-2 and TRBJ2-7; D gene unclear. CDR3 length equals 15 residues. V lost 2 bases and J lost 1, with 12 bases in between. CDR1 is SGHTA, CDR2 FQGNSA, per germline. CDR3 residues: CASSLSGSFSYEQYF. Written as DNA, the CDR3 is TGTGCCAGCAGCTTATCTGGTAGCTTTTCCTACGAGCAGTACTTC.

The J gene is TRBJ1-5, the V gene TRBV7-9; TRBD1 is a possible D gene (6 bases). Looked up from germline, CDR1 is SEHNR and CDR2 is FQNEAQ (reference sequence). The CDR3 totals 13 residues. V gave up 6 bases and J gave up 5 bases, with 11 bases separating them. CDR3 in amino acids: CASRGGADQPQHF. Here the CDR3 DNA reads TGTGCCAGCAGAGGGGGGGCTGATCAGCCCCAGCATTTT.

The CDR3: CASSLVDSSTGELFF. The DNA for the CDR3 is TGTGCCAGCAGCTTAGTTGACTCGAGCACCGGGGAGCTGTTTTTT. The chain links TRBV7-6 to TRBJ2-2; D remains ambiguous. This CDR3 has 15 amino acids. CDR1 is SGHVS, CDR2 FNYEAQ, per germline. V was clipped by 1 base and J by 4 bases, with 10 bases between them.

The V call is TRBV30, the J call TRBJ2-3; D perhaps matches TRBD2 (5 bases). The CDR3 extends over 13 amino acids. Germline CDR1 reads GTSNPN; CDR2 reads SVGIG (reference sequence). V shed 3 bases and J shed 2 bases, with 9 bases lying between them. CDR3 in amino acids: CAWRDGNTDTQYF. In DNA, the CDR3 is TGTGCCTGGAGGGACGGGAACACAGATACGCAGTATTTT.

V is TRBV2 and J is TRBJ1-2; D gene ambiguous. The germline gives CDR1 SNHLY, CDR2 FYNNEI. The V gene lost 9 bases and the J gene lost 5 bases, with 16 bases spanning the gap. The CDR3 totals 13 residues. Here the CDR3 reads CASTTGSLYGYTF. Written as DNA, the CDR3 is TGTGCCAGTACAACCGGGTCTTTATATGGCTACACCTTC.

The gene calls are TRBV5-4 and TRBJ2-7; 7 bases are a match to TRBD2. The CDR3 consists of 14 residues. The ends lost 4 bases at V and 2 bases at J; junction bases unmatched: 6. From germline, CDR1 is SGHNT and CDR2 YYREEE (reference sequence). This CDR3 reads CASSPGRGAYEQYF. The CDR3 DNA is TGTGCCAGCAGCCCGGGACGGGGGGCCTACGAGCAGTACTTC.

V and J are TRBV19 and TRBJ1-4; 9 bases line up with TRBD1. The CDR3 totals 14 residues. With 9 bases clipped from V and 5 bases from J, the junction kept 7 bases outside the gene matches. Per germline, CDR1 LNHDA and CDR2 SQIVND (reference sequence). The CDR3 protein is CASKDRGKNEKLFF. CDR3 DNA: TGTGCCAGCAAAGACAGGGGGAAAAATGAAAAACTGTTTTTT. Full variable domain (rest looked up from reference TRBV19 and TRBJ1-4): DGGITQSPKYLFRKEGQNVTLSCEQNLNHDAMYWYRQDPGQGLRLIYYSQIVNDFQKGDIAEGYSVSREKKESFPLTVTSAQKNPTAFYLCASKDRGKNEKLFFGSGTQLSVL.

The gene calls are TRBV19 and TRBJ2-5; TRBD2 might be the D (6 bases). This CDR3 has 13 amino acids. V lost 7 bases to trimming and J lost 4 bases, with 13 bases between them. In germline, CDR1 is LNHDA, CDR2 SQIVND (reference sequence). The CDR3 DNA follows: TGTGCCAGTACCCCGTCCGGGGGAGAGACCCAGTACTTC. Residues: CASTPSGGETQYF.

The chain employs TRBV5-1 and TRBJ2-1, with TRBD2 matching 10 bases. Trimming removed 4 bases from V and 7 bases from J; junction bases left unmatched: 11. The germline gives CDR1 SGHRS, CDR2 YFSETQ. The CDR3 runs 16 residues. CDR3 DNA: TGCGCCAGCAGCCGAAACCAGCGGGAGGGCTTTAATGAGCAGTTCTTC. It is translated as CASSRNQREGFNEQFF.

The chain combines TRBV19 with TRBJ2-5; D gene ambiguous. The CDR3 extends over 13 amino acids. V dropped 5 bases and J dropped 1 base, with 8 bases sitting between them. Germline-derived CDR1 and CDR2 are LNHDA and SQIVND (reference sequence). This chain's CDR3 is CASSDHSQETQYF. CDR3 sequence (DNA): TGTGCCAGTAGTGATCACAGCCAAGAGACCCAGTACTTC.

The V call is TRBV29-1, the J call TRBJ2-4, with TRBD1 as a possible D gene (6 bases). V lost 6 bases to trimming and J lost 0 bases, with 21 bases between them. The CDR3 has 17 residues. The V gene's germline CDR1 is SQVTM and CDR2 ANQGSEA. CDR3 loop: CSVGHRDGGLAKNIQYF. The DNA of the CDR3 is TGCAGCGTAGGGCACAGGGATGGTGGTCTAGCCAAAAACATTCAGTACTTC. Looking up the rest from reference TRBV29-1 and TRBJ2-4 gives the full variable domain: SAVISQKPSRDICQRGTSLTIQCQVDSQVTMMFWYRQQPGQSLTLIATANQGSEATYESGFVIDKFPISRPNLTFSTLTVSNMSPEDSSIYLCSVGHRDGGLAKNIQYFGAGTRLSVL.